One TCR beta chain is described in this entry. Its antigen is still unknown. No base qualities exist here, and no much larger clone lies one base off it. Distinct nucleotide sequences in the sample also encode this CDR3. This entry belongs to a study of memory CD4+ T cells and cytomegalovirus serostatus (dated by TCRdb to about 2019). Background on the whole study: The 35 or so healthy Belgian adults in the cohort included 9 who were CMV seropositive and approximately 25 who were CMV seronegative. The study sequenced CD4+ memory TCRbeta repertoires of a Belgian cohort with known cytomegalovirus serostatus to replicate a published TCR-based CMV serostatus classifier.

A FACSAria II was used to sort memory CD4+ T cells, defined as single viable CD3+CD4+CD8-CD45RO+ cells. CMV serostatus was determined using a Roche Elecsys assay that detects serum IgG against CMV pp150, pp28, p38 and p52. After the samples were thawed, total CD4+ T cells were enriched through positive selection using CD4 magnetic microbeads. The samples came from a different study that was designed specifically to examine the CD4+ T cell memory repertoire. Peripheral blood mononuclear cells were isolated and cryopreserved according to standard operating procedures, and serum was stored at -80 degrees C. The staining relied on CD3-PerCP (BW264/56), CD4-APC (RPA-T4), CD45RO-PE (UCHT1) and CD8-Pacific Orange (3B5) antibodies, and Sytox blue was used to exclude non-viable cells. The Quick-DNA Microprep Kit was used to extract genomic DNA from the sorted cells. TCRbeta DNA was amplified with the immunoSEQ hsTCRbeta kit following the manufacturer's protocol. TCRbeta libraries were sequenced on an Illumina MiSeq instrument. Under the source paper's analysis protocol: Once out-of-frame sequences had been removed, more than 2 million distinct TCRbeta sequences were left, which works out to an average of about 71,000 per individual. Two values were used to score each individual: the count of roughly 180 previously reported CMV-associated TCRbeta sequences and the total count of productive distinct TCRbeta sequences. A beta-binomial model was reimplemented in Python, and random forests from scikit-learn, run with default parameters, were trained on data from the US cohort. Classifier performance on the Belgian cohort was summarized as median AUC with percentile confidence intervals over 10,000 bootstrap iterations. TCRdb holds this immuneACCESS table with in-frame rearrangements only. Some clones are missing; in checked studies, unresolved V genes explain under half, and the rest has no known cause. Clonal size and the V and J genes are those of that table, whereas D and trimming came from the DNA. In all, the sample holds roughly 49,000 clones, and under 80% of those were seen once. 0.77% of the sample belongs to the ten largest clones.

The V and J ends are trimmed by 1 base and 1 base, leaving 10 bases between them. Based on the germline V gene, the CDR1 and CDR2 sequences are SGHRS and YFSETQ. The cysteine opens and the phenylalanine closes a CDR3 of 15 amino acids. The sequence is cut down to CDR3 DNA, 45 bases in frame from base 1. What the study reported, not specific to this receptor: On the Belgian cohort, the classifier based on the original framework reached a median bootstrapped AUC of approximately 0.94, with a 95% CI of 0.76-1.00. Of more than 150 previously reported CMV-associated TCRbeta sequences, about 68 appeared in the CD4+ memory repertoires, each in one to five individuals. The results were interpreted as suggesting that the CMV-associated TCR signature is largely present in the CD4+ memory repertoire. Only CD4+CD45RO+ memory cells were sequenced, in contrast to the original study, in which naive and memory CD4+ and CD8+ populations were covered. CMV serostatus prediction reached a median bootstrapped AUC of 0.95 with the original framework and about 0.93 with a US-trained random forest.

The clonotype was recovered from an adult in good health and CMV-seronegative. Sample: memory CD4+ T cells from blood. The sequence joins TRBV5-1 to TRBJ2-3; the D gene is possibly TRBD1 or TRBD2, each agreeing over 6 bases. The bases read TGCGCCAGCAGCTTGCGGGGGCTTGGCACAGATACGCAGTATTTT. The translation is CASSLRGLGTDTQYF.